The text below deals with one T cell receptor beta chain. Its antigen is unknown. This sample is drawn from a study of cytomegalovirus exposure and HLA in healthy donors. Regarding the study as a whole: Indistinguishable V segments such as TRBV6-2 and TRBV6-3 were excluded.

PCR involved 60 Vbeta and 13 Jbeta primers. The data were produced by immunoSEQ multiplex PCR, yet TCRdb's version contains in-frame clones alone and is incomplete. The table lists more than 110,000 clones, more than 7.5% of them singletons. Germline V lookup: CDR1 GTSNPN, CDR2 SVGIG (reference sequence). Trimming removed 5 bases from V and 10 bases from J; junction bases left unmatched: 14. The CDR3 spans 14 residues. The material sequenced was PBMCs. The rearrangement uses TRBV30 and TRBJ2-3; TRBD1 matches at 8 bases. This receptor was obtained from a man aged 50 or older in good health and CMV-seronegative. The CDR3 nucleotides read TGTGCCTGGGGGGGACAGGCGGCCTCGTCGTCGCAGTATTTT. Translating gives CAWGGQAASSSQYF. Full variable domain (rest looked up from reference TRBV30 and TRBJ2-3): SQTIHQWPATLVQPVGSPLSLECTVEGTSNPNLYWYRQAAGRGLQLLFYSVGIGQISSEVPQNLSASRPQDRQFILSSKKLLLSDSGFYLCAWGGQAASSSQYFGPGTRLTVL.